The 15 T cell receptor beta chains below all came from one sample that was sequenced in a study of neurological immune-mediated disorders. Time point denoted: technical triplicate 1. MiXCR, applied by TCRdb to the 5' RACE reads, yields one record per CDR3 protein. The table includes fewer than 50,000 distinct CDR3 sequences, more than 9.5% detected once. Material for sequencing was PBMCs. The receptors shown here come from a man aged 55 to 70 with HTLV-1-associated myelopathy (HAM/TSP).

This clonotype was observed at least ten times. CDR3 nucleotide sequence: TGTGCCAGCAGCTTAACAGGGCCGGCTAATGAAAAACTGTTTTTT. Encoded protein: CASSLTGPANEKLFF. The chain recombines TRBV7-2 with TRBJ1-4, with a possible D match to TRBD1 (6 bases). The V end was cut by 2 bases, the J end by 3 bases, with 10 bases between. CDR3 length: 15 residues. Germline values: CDR1 SGHTA, CDR2 FQGNSA.

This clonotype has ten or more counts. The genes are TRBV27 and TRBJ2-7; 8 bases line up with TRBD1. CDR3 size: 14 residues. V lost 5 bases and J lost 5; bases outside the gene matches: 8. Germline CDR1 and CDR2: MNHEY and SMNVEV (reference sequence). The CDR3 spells CASSPRRTGNEQYF. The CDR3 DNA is TGTGCCAGCAGTCCCCGCAGGACAGGGAACGAGCAGTACTTC.

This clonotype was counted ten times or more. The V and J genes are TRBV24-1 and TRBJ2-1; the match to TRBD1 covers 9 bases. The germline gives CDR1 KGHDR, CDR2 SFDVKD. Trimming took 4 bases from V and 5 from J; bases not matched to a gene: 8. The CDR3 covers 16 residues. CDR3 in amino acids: CATSEFGQGKNNEQFF. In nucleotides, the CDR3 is TGTGCCACCAGTGAATTCGGACAGGGGAAGAACAATGAGCAGTTCTTC.

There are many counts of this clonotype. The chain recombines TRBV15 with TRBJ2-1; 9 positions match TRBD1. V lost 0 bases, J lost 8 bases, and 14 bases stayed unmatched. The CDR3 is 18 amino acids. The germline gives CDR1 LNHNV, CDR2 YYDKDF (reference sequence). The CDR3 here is CATSRDTSGTGSGDEQFF. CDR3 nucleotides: TGTGCCACCAGCAGAGATACCTCCGGGACAGGGAGCGGGGATGAGCAGTTCTTC.

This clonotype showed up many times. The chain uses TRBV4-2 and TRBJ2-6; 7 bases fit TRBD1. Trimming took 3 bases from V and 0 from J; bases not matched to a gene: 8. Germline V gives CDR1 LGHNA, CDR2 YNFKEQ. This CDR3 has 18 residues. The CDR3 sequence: CASSHTGQISSGANVLTF. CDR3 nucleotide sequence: TGTGCCAGCAGCCATACGGGACAGATATCCTCTGGGGCCAACGTCCTGACTTTC.

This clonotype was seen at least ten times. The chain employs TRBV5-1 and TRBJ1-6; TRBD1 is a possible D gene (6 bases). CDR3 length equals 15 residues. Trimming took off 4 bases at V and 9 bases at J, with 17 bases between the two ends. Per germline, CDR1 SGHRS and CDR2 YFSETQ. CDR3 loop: CASSQAGQSGSPLHF. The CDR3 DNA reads TGCGCCAGCAGCCAGGCCGGACAGTCAGGTTCACCCCTCCACTTT. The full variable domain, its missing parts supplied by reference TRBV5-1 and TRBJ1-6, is KAGVTQTPRYLIKTRGQQVTLSCSPISGHRSVSWYQQTPGQGLQFLFEYFSETQRNKGNFPGRFSGRQFSNSRSEMNVSTLELGDSALYLCASSQAGQSGSPLHFGNGTRLTVT.

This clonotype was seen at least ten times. The CDR3 bases are TGTGCCAGCAGCCACGGGGACAGGGCTTACGAGCAGTACTTC. Encoded protein: CASSHGDRAYEQYF. The chain recombines TRBV6-6 with TRBJ2-7, with 9 nucleotides matching TRBD1. Germline values: CDR1 MNHNY, CDR2 SVGAGI (reference sequence). This CDR3 region has 14 residues. The J segment lost 4 bases and the V segment lost 6 bases, leaving 7 bases of the junction unmatched.

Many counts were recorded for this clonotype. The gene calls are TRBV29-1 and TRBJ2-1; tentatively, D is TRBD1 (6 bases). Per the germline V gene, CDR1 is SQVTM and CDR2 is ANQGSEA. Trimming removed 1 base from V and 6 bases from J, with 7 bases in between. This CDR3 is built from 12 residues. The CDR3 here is CSVEGGGNEQFF. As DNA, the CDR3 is TGCAGCGTTGAAGGAGGGGGCAATGAGCAGTTCTTC.

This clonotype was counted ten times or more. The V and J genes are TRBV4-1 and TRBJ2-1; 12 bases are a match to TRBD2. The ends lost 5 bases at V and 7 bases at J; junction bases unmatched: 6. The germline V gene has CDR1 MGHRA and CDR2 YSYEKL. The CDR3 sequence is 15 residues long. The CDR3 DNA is TGCGCCAGCAGCAAAGGACTAGCGGGGCAAAATGAGCAGTTCTTC. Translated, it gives CASSKGLAGQNEQFF.

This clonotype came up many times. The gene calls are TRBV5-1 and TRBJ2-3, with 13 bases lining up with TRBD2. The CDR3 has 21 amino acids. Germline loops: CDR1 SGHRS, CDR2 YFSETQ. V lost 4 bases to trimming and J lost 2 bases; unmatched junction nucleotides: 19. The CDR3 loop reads CASSPALTSGRSITYTDTQYF. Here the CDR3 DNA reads TGCGCCAGCAGCCCCGCATTGACTAGCGGGAGGTCTATTACTTACACAGATACGCAGTATTTT.

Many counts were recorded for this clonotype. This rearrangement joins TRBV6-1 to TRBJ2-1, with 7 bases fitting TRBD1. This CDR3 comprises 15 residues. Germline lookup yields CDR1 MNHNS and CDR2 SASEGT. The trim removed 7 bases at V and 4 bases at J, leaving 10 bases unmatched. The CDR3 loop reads CASTFWTGGYNEQFF. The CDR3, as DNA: TGTGCCAGCACATTTTGGACAGGAGGATACAATGAGCAGTTCTTC.

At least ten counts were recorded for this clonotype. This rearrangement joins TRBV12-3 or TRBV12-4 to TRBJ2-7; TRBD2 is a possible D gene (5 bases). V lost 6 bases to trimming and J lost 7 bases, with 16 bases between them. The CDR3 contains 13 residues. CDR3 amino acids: CASRPGGLGEQYF. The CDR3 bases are TGTGCCAGCAGACCAGGCGGGCTCGGGGAGCAGTACTTC.

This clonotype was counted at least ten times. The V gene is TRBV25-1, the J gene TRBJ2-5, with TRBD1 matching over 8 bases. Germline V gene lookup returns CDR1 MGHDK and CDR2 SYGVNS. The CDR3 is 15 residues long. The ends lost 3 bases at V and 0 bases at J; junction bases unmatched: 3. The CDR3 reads CASSDRTGHQETQYF. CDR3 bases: TGTGCCAGCAGTGACCGGACAGGGCACCAAGAGACCCAGTACTTC.

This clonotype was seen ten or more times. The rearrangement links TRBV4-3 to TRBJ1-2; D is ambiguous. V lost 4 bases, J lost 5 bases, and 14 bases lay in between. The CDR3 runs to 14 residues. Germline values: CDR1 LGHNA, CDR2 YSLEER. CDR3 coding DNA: TGCGCCAGCAGCCGAGAGGCCCCCGGGTATGGCTACACCTTC. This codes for CASSREAPGYGYTF.

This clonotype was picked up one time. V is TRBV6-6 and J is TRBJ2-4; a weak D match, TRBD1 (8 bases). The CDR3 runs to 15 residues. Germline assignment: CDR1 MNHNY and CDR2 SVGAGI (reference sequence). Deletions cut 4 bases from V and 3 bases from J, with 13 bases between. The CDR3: CASSLTGEGKNIQYF. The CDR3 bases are TGTGCCAGCAGTTTGACAGGGGAGGGCAAAAACATTCAGTACTTC.